What follows are 18 T cell receptor beta chains derived from one specimen sequenced in a study of spatial heterogeneity in lung cancer. Time point specified: sample taken at primary tumor resection. From the 5' RACE reads, TCRdb called clonotypes with MiXCR, one entry per CDR3 protein. The sample has some 83,000 distinct CDR3 sequences, 8% seen once. Sequenced here: PBMCs, sampled at surgery. The receptors shown here come from a male donor with early-stage non-small cell lung cancer.

This clonotype was counted many times. V is TRBV11-3 and J is TRBJ2-5; D call uncertain. The ends were cut back, 3 bases at V and 1 base at J, with 6 bases in the middle. The length of the CDR3 is 13 residues. CDR1 and CDR2 from the germline V gene are SGHNT and YENEEA. The CDR3: CASSFEVQETQYF. The CDR3 coding sequence is TGTGCCAGCAGCTTTGAGGTCCAAGAGACCCAGTACTTC.

The chain links TRBV12-3 or TRBV12-4 to TRBJ1-3, with D possibly being TRBD1 (5 bases). The CDR3 is 17 amino acids. V was pared by 7 bases and J by 1 base, with 20 bases between. CDR3 region: CASTPMGHHLSGNTIYF. The CDR3 DNA sequence: TGTGCCAGCACTCCGATGGGGCACCACCTTTCTGGAAACACCATATATTTT.

In this sample, this clonotype turned up many times. The chain links TRBV19 to TRBJ2-2; D is perhaps TRBD1 or TRBD2 (5 bases each). The CDR3 runs 16 residues. V was shortened by 4 bases and J by 8 bases, with 20 bases between the two germline ends. Germline CDR1 reads LNHDA; CDR2 reads SQIVND (reference sequence). This CDR3 is CASSRSRDRGTGELFF. DNA for the CDR3: TGTGCCAGTAGTAGATCCCGGGACCGGGGTACGGGGGAGCTGTTTTTT.

The chain combines TRBV18 with TRBJ1-1, with D possibly being TRBD1 (6 bases). The V gene's germline CDR1 is KGHSH and CDR2 LQKENI. Trimming took off 3 bases at V and 11 bases at J, with 10 bases between the two ends. The CDR3 contains 11 residues. CDR3 nucleotides: TGTGCCAGCTCACCTCCAGGGGAGGCTTTCTTT. This translates into CASSPPGEAFF.

This clonotype showed up many times. CDR3 loop: CASSRAGGPVEQYF. The CDR3 region has the DNA TGTGCCAGCAGCCGAGCGGGAGGCCCCGTGGAGCAGTACTTC. This chain links TRBV3-1 with TRBJ2-7; TRBD2 matches 9 bases. CDR1 is LGHDT, CDR2 YNNKEL, per germline (reference sequence). The CDR3 is 14 residues long. Unmatched junction bases numbered 8, after V lost 4 bases and J lost 7 bases.

This clonotype was picked up many times. The chain is built from TRBV23-1 and TRBJ2-3, with 7 bases identical to TRBD1. TRBV23-1 qualifies as an ORF whose function is uncertain. This CDR3 region has 14 residues. With 7 bases clipped from V and 1 base from J, the junction kept 5 bases outside the gene matches. CDR3 sequence: CASTFGTGTDTQYF. The CDR3 DNA sequence: TGCGCCAGCACCTTTGGGACAGGCACAGATACGCAGTATTTT.

This clonotype came up many times. The V and J genes are TRBV20-1 and TRBJ1-5; weak D call: TRBD1 (5 bases). Trimming stripped 4 bases from V and 2 bases from J, with 9 bases between. The germline gives CDR1 DFQATT, CDR2 SNEGSKA (reference sequence). The CDR3 runs 13 residues. The CDR3 region is CSATGGGNQPQHF. The DNA for the CDR3 is TGCAGTGCTACGGGGGGAGGCAATCAGCCCCAGCATTTT.

At least ten counts were recorded for this clonotype. The chain carries TRBV5-1 and TRBJ1-2; the D gene is possibly TRBD1 (6 bases). The CDR3 spans 13 residues. V was cut by 0 bases and J by 8 bases, with 11 bases left in between. Germline CDR1 reads SGHRS; CDR2 reads YFSETQ. For the CDR3, the DNA is TGCGCCAGCAGCTTGGAAGGGACATGGGGCTACACCTTC. This translates into CASSLEGTWGYTF.

The chain is built from TRBV29-1 and TRBJ2-3; no clear D gene. CDR1 is SQVTM, CDR2 ANQGSEA, per germline. V was trimmed by 2 bases and J by 6 bases, leaving 15 bases between them. The CDR3 runs 14 residues. The CDR3 protein is CSVEQSLGRDTQYF. The CDR3 DNA reads as TGCAGCGTTGAACAATCCTTAGGAAGGGATACGCAGTATTTT.

Many counts were recorded for this clonotype. V and J are TRBV3-1 and TRBJ1-2, with 8 bases that match TRBD1. Per germline, CDR1 LGHDT and CDR2 YNNKEL (reference sequence). The CDR3 length is 16 residues. With V trimmed by 4 bases and J by 0 bases, 7 bases remained unmatched. CDR3 sequence: CASSPPGQAANYGYTF. CDR3 in DNA: TGTGCCAGCAGCCCCCCGGGACAGGCCGCTAACTATGGCTACACCTTC.

In this sample, this clonotype turned up a few times. The chain couples TRBV20-1 to TRBJ1-6, with 7 bases that match TRBD1. The CDR3 has 13 residues. Trimming cost V 4 bases and J 10 bases; bases outside gene matches: 7. Germline V gene lookup returns CDR1 DFQATT and CDR2 SNEGSKA (reference sequence). CDR3 sequence: CSATTGPRSPLHF. The CDR3 bases are TGCAGTGCTACGACAGGGCCCCGATCACCCCTCCACTTT.

This clonotype was recorded many times. The J gene is TRBJ1-1, the V gene TRBV5-6; D not certain. The CDR3 is 13 residues long. Germline values: CDR1 SGHDT, CDR2 YYEEEE. Trimming took off 0 bases at V and 4 bases at J, with 7 bases between the two ends. The CDR3 here is CASSLGGGTEAFF. DNA for the CDR3: TGTGCCAGCAGCTTGGGGGGAGGCACTGAAGCTTTCTTT. Full variable domain (outside the CDR3, taken from reference TRBV5-6 and TRBJ1-1): DAGVTQSPTHLIKTRGQQVTLRCSPKSGHDTVSWYQQALGQGPQFIFQYYEEEERQRGNFPDRFSGHQFPNYSSELNVNALLLGDSALYLCASSLGGGTEAFFGQGTRLTVV.

In this sample, this clonotype turned up a few times. The chain is built from TRBV30 and TRBJ1-3; 7 bases are a match to TRBD1. Germline CDR1 reads GTSNPN; CDR2 reads SVGIG (reference sequence). The junction had 10 bases not matched to a gene; V was cut back by 2 bases and J by 9 bases. CDR3 size: 14 residues. CDR3 bases: TGTGCCTGGAGTTCCGACAGGGAAGGTCGCACCATATATTTT. Protein: CAWSSDREGRTIYF.

At least ten counts were recorded for this clonotype. V and J are TRBV27 and TRBJ1-3; weak D call: TRBD1 (5 bases). The length of the CDR3 is 17 residues. V lost 6 bases and J 2 bases, leaving 20 bases between the germline ends. The V gene's germline CDR1 is MNHEY and CDR2 SMNVEV (reference sequence). This CDR3 is CASRPLGGGSAGNTIYF. The CDR3 nucleotides read TGTGCCAGCAGGCCCCTGGGGGGGGGAAGCGCTGGAAACACCATATATTTT.

This clonotype was detected ten times or more. The V call is TRBV5-5, the J call TRBJ1-1; D might be TRBD1 (5 bases). The CDR3 is made up of 14 amino acids. Germline V gives CDR1 SGHKS, CDR2 YYEKEE (reference sequence). V shed 4 bases and J shed 1 base, with 11 bases lying between them. The CDR3, as DNA: TGTGCCAGCAGCCCGTGGACACGGAACACTGAAGCTTTCTTT. Translation: CASSPWTRNTEAFF. The full variable domain, its missing parts supplied by reference TRBV5-5 and TRBJ1-1, is DAGVTQSPTHLIKTRGQQVTLRCSPISGHKSVSWYQQVLGQGPQFIFQYYEKEERGRGNFPDRFSARQFPNYSSELNVNALLLGDSALYLCASSPWTRNTEAFFGQGTRLTVV.

V and J are TRBV5-5 and TRBJ2-7; 10 nucleotides line up with TRBD1. This CDR3 region has 18 residues. Per germline, CDR1 SGHKS and CDR2 YYEKEE (reference sequence). After removal of 4 bases from V and 0 bases from J, the junction contained 13 bases not matched to a gene. CDR3 nucleotides: TGTGCCAGCAGCCCCGTCCCGGGACAGGGGCCGAGCTCCTACGAGCAGTACTTC. It encodes CASSPVPGQGPSSYEQYF.

This clonotype was recorded at least ten times. The V gene is TRBV12-3 or TRBV12-4, the J gene TRBJ1-3, with no clear D. The CDR3 is made up of 14 amino acids. V dropped 6 bases and J dropped 0 bases, with 9 bases sitting between them. CDR3 DNA sequence: TGTGCCAGCAGCACACTCATCTCTGGAAACACCATATATTTT. Its translation is CASSTLISGNTIYF.

There are a few counts of this clonotype. The chain combines TRBV28 with TRBJ1-1; D is uncertain. CDR1 MDHEN and CDR2 SYDVKM come from the germline V gene. Trimming took off 6 bases at V and 5 bases at J, with 16 bases between the two ends. The CDR3 is made up of 14 amino acids. CDR3 DNA sequence: TGTGCCAGCAGCTTGCGGACCGCGAAGACTGAAGCTTTCTTT. Translating it yields CASSLRTAKTEAFF.